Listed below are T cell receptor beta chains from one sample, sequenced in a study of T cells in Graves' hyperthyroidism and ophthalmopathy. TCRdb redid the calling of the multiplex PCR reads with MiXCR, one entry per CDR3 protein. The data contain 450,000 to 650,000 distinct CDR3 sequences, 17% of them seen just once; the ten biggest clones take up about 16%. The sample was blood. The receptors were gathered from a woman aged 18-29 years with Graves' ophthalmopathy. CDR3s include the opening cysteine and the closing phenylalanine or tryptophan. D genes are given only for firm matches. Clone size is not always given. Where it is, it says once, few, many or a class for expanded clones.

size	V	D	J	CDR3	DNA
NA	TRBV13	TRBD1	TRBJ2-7	CASSQRQGPVYEQYF	TGTGCCAGCAGCCAAAGACAGGGGCCGGTGTACGAGCAGTACTTC
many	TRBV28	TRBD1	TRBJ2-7	CASSQDRGKAYEQYF	TGTGCCAGCAGCCAAGACAGGGGCAAAGCCTACGAGCAGTACTTC
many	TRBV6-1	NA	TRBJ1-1	CASNQRMENTEAFF	TGTGCCAGCAACCAAAGGATGGAGAACACTGAAGCTTTCTTT
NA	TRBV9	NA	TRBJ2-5	CASNDGQETQYF	TGTGCCAGCAACGACGGACAAGAGACCCAGTACTTC
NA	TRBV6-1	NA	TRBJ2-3	CASSEGPGNTDTQYF	TGTGCCAGCAGTGAAGGGCCAGGAAACACAGATACGCAGTATTTT
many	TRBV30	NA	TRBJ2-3	CAWILRDSRTQYF	TGTGCCTGGATACTCCGGGACTCCCGTACGCAGTATTTT
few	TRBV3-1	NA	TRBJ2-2	CASSQDWEIPGELFF	TGTGCCAGCAGCCAAGATTGGGAAATTCCCGGGGAGCTGTTTTTT
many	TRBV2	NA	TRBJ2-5	CASSGEYQETQYF	TGTGCCAGCAGTGGGGAGTACCAAGAGACCCAGTACTTC
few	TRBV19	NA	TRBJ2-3	CASRSSWPTTDTQYF	TGTGCCAGTAGATCTAGCTGGCCTACCACAGATACGCAGTATTTT
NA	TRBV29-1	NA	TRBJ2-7	CSVEEAQPHEQYF	TGCAGCGTTGAAGAGGCCCAGCCCCACGAGCAGTACTTC
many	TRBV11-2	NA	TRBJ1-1	CASSLDLRVSAFF	TGTGCCAGCAGCTTAGATCTCCGGGTCTCGGCTTTCTTT
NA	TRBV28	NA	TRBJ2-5	CASSSRQTQETQYF	TGTGCCAGCAGTTCGAGACAGACGCAAGAGACCCAGTACTTC
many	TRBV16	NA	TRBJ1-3	CASSQSADSGNTIYF	TGTGCCAGCAGCCAATCAGCAGACTCTGGAAACACCATATATTTT
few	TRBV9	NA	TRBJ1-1	CASSNLLGDANTEAFF	TGTGCCAGCAGCAACCTCTTGGGGGACGCGAACACTGAAGCTTTCTTT
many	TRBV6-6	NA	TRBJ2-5	CASSYSGQLQETQYF	TGTGCCAGCAGTTACTCAGGACAGCTCCAAGAGACCCAGTACTTC
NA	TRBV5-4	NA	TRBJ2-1	CASSEGLIYNEQFF	TGTGCCAGCAGCGAGGGACTTATCTACAATGAGCAGTTCTTC
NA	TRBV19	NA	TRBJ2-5	CASSIAADLLQETQYF	TGTGCCAGTAGTATCGCCGCGGACCTTCTCCAAGAGACCCAGTACTTC
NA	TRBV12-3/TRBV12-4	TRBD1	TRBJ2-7	CASSQDRTEQYF	TGTGCCAGCAGTCAGGACAGGACCGAGCAGTACTTC
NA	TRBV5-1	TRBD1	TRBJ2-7	CVSSQMDRGDEQYF	TGCGTCAGCAGCCAGATGGACAGGGGGGACGAGCAGTACTTC
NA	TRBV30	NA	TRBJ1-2	CAWSQGFYGYTF	TGTGCCTGGAGTCAGGGCTTCTATGGCTACACCTTC
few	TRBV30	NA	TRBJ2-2	CAWWVRNTGELFF	TGTGCCTGGTGGGTCAGGAACACCGGGGAGCTGTTTTTT
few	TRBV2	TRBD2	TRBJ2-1	CASRAEAGGGNEQFF	TGTGCCAGCAGGGCGGAAGCGGGGGGGGGCAATGAGCAGTTCTTC
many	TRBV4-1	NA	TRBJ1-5	CASSQEVTVGQPQHF	TGCGCCAGCAGCCAAGAAGTAACAGTTGGCCAGCCCCAGCATTTT
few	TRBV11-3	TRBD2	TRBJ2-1	CASGFTSGGAGEQFF	TGTGCCAGCGGCTTCACTAGCGGGGGGGCCGGGGAGCAGTTCTTC
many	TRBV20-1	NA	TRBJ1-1	CSASRGSIVNTEAFF	TGCAGTGCTAGTAGAGGGAGTATCGTGAACACTGAAGCTTTCTTT
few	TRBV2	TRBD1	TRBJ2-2	CARTGVNTGELFF	TGTGCCAGGACAGGGGTGAACACCGGGGAGCTGTTTTTT
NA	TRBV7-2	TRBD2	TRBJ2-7	CASSRGLAPEQYF	TGTGCCAGCAGCCGAGGACTAGCGCCCGAGCAGTACTTC
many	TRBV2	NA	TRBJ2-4	CASSLSIAKNIQYF	TGTGCCAGCAGTCTCTCGATAGCCAAAAACATTCAGTACTTC
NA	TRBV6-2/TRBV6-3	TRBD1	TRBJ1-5	CASIDTGGNNQPQHF	TGTGCCAGCATTGATACAGGGGGCAACAATCAGCCCCAGCATTTT
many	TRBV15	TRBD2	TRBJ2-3	CATSRDQRGQTDTQYF	TGTGCCACCAGCAGAGATCAGCGGGGGCAGACAGATACGCAGTATTTT
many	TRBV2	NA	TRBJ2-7	CASSGRDSGYEQYF	TGTGCCAGCAGCGGCCGGGACAGCGGGTACGAGCAGTACTTC
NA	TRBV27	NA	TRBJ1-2	CASSSFSTGYTF	TGTGCCAGCAGTTCCTTTAGTACTGGCTACACCTTC
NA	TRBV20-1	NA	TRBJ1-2	CSVGGGHRYGYTF	TGCAGTGTGGGGGGTGGACACCGCTATGGCTACACCTTC
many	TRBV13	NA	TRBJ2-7	CASSPGTSPSEQYF	TGTGCCAGCAGCCCCGGGACTTCTCCCTCTGAGCAGTACTTC
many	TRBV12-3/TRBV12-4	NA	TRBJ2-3	CASNDRTDTQYF	TGTGCCAGCAACGACAGGACAGATACGCAGTATTTT
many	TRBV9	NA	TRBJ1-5	CASSRSRGTAQHF	TGTGCCAGCAGTCGAAGCAGGGGTACGGCCCAGCATTTT
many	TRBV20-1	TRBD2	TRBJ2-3	CSALAGDGDTQYF	TGCAGTGCTTTAGCGGGAGATGGAGATACGCAGTATTTT
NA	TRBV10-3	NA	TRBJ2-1	CAISGEGGYNEQFF	TGTGCCATCAGTGGCGAAGGGGGCTACAATGAGCAGTTCTTC
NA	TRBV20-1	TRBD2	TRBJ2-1	CSARPELAERYNEQFF	TGCAGTGCTAGACCCGAACTAGCGGAGCGATACAATGAGCAGTTCTTC
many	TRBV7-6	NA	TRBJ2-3	CASSLEVRGTQYF	TGTGCCAGCAGCTTAGAGGTCCGGGGGACGCAGTATTTT
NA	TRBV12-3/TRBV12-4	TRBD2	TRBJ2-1	CASSFVLAGGHNEQFF	TGTGCCAGCAGTTTTGTTCTAGCGGGAGGGCACAATGAGCAGTTCTTC
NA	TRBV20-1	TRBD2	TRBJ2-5	CSASLAGVWETQYF	TGCAGTGCTTCTTTAGCGGGAGTTTGGGAGACCCAGTACTTC
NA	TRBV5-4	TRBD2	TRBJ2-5	CASSLGRELLAGERYF	TGTGCCAGCAGCTTGGGCCGGGAACTACTAGCGGGAGAACGGTACTTC
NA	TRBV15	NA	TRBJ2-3	CATSGGRTDTQYF	TGTGCCACCAGCGGGGGTCGCACAGATACGCAGTATTTT
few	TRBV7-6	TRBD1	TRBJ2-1	CASSLGWDRGYDEQFF	TGTGCCAGCAGCTTAGGGTGGGACAGGGGTTACGATGAGCAGTTCTTC
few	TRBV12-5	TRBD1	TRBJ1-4	CASGRHDRVTNEKLFF	TGTGCTAGTGGCCGACACGACAGGGTGACTAATGAAAAACTGTTTTTT
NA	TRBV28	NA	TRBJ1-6	CASSTHKDLRNTPLHF	TGTGCCAGCAGTACTCACAAGGACCTCCGAAACACCCCCCTCCACTTT